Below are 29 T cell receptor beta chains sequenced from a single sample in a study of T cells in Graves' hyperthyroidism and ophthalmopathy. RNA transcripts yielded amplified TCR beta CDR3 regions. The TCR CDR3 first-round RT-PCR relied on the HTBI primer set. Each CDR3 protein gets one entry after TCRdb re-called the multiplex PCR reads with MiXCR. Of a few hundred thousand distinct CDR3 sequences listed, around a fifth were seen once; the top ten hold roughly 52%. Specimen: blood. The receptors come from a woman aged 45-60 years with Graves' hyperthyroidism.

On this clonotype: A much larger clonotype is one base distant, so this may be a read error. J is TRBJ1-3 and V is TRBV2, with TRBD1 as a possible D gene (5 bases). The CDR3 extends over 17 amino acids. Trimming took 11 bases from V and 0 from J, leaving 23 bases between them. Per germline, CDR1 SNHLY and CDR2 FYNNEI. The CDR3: CAAKQLGGISSGNTIYF. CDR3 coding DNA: TGTGCCGCAAAACAACTCGGGGGGATAAGCTCTGGAAACACCATATATTTT. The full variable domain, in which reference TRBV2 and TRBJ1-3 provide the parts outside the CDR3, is EPEVTQTPSHQVTQMGQEVILRCVPISNHLYFYWYRQILGQKVEFLVSFYNNEISEKSEIFDDQFSVERPDGSNFTLKIRSTKLEDSAMYFCAAKQLGGISSGNTIYFGEGSWLTVV.

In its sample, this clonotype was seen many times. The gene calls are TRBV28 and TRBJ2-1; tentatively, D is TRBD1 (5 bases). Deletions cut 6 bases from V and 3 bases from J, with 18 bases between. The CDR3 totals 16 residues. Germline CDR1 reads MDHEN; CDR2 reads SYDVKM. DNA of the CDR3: TGTGCCAGCAGACCCCGGTTAGGAGACAGCTACAATGAGCAGTTCTTC. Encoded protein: CASRPRLGDSYNEQFF. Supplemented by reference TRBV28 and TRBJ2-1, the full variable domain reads DVKVTQSSRYLVKRTGEKVFLECVQDMDHENMFWYRQDPGLGLRLIYFSYDVKMKEKGDIPEGYSVSREKKERFSLILESASTNQTSMYLCASRPRLGDSYNEQFFGPGTRLTVL.

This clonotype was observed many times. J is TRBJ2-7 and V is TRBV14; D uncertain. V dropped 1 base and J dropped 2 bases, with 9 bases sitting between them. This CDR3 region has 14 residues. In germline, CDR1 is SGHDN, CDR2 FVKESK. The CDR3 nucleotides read TGTGCCAGCAGCCAAGTGACTGGAACCTACGAGCAGTACTTC. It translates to CASSQVTGTYEQYF.

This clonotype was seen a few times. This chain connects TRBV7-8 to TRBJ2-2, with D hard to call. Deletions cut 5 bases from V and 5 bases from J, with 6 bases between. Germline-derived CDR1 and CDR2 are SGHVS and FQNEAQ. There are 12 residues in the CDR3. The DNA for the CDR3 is TGTGCCAGCAGCCCCGAAACCGGGGAGCTGTTTTTT. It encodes CASSPETGELFF.

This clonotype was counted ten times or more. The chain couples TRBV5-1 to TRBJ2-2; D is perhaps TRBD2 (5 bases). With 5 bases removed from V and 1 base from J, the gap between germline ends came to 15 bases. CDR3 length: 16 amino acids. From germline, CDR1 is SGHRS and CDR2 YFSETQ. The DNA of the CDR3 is TGCGCCAGCAGATTCGGACTCCTAGGGAACACCGGGGAGCTGTTTTTT. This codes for CASRFGLLGNTGELFF.

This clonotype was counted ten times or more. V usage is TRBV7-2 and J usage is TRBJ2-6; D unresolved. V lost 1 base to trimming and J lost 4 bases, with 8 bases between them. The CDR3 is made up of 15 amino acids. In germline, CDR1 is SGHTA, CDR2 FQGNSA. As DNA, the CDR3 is TGTGCCAGCAGCTTAGTCGGAACCGGGGCCAACGTCCTGACTTTC. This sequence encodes CASSLVGTGANVLTF. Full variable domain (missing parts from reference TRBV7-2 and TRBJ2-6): GAGVSQSPSNKVTEKGKDVELRCDPISGHTALYWYRQSLGQGLEFLIYFQGNSAPDKSGLPSDRFSAERTGGSVSTLTIQRTQQEDSAVYLCASSLVGTGANVLTFGAGSRLTVL.

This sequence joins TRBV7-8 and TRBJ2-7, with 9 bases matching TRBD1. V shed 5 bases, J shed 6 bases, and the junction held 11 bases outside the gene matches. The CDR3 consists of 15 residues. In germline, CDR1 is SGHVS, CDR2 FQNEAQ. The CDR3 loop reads CASSLSADRGLEQYF. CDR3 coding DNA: TGTGCCAGCAGCCTAAGTGCGGACAGGGGACTCGAGCAGTACTTC.

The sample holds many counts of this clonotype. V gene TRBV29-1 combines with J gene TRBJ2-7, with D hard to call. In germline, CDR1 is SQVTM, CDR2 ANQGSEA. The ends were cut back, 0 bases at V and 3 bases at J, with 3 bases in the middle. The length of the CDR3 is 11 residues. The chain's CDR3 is CSVEEYYEQYF. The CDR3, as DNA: TGCAGCGTTGAAGAGTACTACGAGCAGTACTTC.

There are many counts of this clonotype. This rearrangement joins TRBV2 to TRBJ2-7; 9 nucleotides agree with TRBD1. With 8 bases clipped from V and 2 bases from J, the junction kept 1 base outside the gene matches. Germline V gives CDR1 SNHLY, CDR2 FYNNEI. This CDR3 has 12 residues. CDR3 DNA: TGTGCCAGCGGGACAGGGCCCTACGAGCAGTACTTC. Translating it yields CASGTGPYEQYF.

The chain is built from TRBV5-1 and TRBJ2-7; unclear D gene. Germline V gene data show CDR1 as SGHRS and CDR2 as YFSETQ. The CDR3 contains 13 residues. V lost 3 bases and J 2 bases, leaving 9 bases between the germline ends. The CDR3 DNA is TGCGCCAGCAGCTCTTACGACACCTACGAGCAGTACTTC. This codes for CASSSYDTYEQYF. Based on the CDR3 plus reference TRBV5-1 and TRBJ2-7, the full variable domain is KAGVTQTPRYLIKTRGQQVTLSCSPISGHRSVSWYQQTPGQGLQFLFEYFSETQRNKGNFPGRFSGRQFSNSRSEMNVSTLELGDSALYLCASSSYDTYEQYFGPGTRLTVT.

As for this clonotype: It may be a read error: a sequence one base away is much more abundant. CDR3 amino acids: CASSPYRAGEQYF. DNA of the CDR3: TGTGCCAGCTCACCGTACAGGGCGGGTGAGCAGTACTTC. The gene calls are TRBV18 and TRBJ2-7; TRBD1 might be the D (6 bases). Germline CDR1 and CDR2: KGHSH and LQKENI. V lost 3 bases, J lost 7 bases, and 13 bases lay in between. The CDR3 length is 13 residues.

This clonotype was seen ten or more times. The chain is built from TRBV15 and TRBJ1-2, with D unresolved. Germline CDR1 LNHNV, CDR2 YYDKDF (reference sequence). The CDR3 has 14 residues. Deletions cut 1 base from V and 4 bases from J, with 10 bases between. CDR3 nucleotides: TGTGCCACCAGCAGAGTGTATGCTTTCTATGGCTACACCTTC. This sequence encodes CATSRVYAFYGYTF.

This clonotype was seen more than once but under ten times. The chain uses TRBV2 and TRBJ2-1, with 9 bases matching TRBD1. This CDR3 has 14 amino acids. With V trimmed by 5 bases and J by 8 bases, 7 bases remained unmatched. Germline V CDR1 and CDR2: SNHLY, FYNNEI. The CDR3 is CASSRTGAFDEQFF. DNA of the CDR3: TGTGCCAGCAGTCGGACAGGGGCATTCGATGAGCAGTTCTTC.

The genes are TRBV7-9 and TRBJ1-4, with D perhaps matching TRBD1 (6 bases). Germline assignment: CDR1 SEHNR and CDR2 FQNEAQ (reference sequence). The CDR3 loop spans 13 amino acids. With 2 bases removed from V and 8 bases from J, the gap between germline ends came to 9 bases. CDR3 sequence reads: CASSLRGKEKLFF. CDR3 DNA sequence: TGTGCCAGCAGCTTAAGGGGGAAGGAAAAACTGTTTTTT.

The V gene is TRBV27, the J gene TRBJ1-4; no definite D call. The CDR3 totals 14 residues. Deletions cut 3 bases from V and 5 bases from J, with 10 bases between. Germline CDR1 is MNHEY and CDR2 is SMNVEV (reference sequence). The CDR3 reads CASSLSVGNEKLFF. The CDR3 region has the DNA TGTGCCAGCAGTTTGTCAGTGGGCAATGAAAAACTGTTTTTT.

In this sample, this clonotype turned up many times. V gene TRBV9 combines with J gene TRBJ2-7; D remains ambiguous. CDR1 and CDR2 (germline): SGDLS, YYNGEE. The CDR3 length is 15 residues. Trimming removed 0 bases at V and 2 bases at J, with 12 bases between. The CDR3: CASSVAFGPTYEQYF. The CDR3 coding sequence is TGTGCCAGCAGCGTAGCTTTCGGACCAACCTACGAGCAGTACTTC.

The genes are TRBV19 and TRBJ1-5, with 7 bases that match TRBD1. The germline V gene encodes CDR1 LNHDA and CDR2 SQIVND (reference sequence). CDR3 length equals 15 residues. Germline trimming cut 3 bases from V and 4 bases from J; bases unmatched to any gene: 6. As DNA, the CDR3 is TGTGCCAGTAGTATGGACAGGCGAGGGAATCAGCCCCAGCATTTT. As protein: CASSMDRRGNQPQHF.

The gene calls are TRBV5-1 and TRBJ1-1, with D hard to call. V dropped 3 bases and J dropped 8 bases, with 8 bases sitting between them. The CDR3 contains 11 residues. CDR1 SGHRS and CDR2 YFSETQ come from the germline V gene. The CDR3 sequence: CASSSGIEAFF. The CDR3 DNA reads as TGCGCCAGCAGCTCCGGGATAGAAGCTTTCTTT.

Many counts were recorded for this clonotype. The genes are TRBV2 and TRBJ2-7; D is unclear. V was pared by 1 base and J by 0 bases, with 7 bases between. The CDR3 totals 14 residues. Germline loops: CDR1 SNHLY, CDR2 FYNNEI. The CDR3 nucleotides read TGTGCCAGCAGTGAAGTAGCTAGCTCCTACGAGCAGTACTTC. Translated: CASSEVASSYEQYF.

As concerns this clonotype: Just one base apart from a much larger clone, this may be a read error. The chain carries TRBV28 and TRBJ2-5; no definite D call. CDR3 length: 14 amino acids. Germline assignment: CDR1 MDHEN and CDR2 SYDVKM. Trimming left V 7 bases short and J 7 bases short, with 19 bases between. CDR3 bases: TGTGCCAGCACCTCAGGTCGCGGAAGGAGGACCCAGTACTTC. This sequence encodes CASTSGRGRRTQYF.

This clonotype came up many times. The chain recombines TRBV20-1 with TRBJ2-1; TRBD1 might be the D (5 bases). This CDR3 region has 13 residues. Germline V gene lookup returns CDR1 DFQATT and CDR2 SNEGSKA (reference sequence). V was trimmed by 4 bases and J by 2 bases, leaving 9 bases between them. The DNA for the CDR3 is TGCAGTGCTAAAGGGGTCGCCTACAATGAGCAGTTCTTC. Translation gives CSAKGVAYNEQFF.

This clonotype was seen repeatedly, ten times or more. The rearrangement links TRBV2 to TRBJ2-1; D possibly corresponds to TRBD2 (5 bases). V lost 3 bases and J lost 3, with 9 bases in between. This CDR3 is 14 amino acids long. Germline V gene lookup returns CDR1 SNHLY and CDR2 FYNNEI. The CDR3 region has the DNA TGTGCCAGCAGTGATGGTAGCGTCTACAATGAGCAGTTCTTC. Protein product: CASSDGSVYNEQFF.

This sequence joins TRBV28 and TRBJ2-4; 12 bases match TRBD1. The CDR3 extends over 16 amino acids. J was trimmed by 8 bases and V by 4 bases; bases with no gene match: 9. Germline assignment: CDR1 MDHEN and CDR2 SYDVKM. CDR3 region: CASSSMGTGGVYIQYF. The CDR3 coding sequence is TGTGCCAGCAGTTCAATGGGGACAGGGGGCGTATACATTCAGTACTTC. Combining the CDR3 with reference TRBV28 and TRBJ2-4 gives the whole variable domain DVKVTQSSRYLVKRTGEKVFLECVQDMDHENMFWYRQDPGLGLRLIYFSYDVKMKEKGDIPEGYSVSREKKERFSLILESASTNQTSMYLCASSSMGTGGVYIQYFGAGTRLSVL.

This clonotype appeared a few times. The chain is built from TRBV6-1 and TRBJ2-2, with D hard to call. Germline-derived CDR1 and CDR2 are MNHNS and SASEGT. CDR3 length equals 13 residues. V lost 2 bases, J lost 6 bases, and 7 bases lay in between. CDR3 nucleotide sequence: TGTGCCAGCAGTGAATTGCGAGCCGGGGAGCTGTTTTTT. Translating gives CASSELRAGELFF.

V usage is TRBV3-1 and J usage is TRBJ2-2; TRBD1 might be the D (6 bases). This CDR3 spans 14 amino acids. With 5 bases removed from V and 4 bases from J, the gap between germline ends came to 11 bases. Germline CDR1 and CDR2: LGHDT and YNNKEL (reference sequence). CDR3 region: CASSSDRFTGELFF. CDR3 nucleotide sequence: TGTGCCAGCAGCTCGGACAGATTCACCGGGGAGCTGTTTTTT.

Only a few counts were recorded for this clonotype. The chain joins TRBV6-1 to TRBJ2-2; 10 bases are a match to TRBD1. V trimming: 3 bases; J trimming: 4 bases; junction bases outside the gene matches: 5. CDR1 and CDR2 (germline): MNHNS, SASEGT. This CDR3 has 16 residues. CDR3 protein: CASSERGQGSTGELFF. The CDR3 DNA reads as TGTGCCAGCAGTGAGAGGGGACAGGGGTCCACCGGGGAGCTGTTTTTT.

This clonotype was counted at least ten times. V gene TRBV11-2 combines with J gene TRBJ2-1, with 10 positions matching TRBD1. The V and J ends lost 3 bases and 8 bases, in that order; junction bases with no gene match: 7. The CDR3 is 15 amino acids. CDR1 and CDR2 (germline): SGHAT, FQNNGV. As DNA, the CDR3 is TGTGCCAGCAGCTTGCCGGGACAGGGGATCCATGAGCAGTTCTTC. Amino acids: CASSLPGQGIHEQFF. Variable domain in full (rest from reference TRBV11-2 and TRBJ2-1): EAGVAQSPRYKIIEKRQSVAFWCNPISGHATLYWYQQILGQGPKLLIQFQNNGVVDDSQLPKDRFSAERLKGVDSTLKIQPAKLEDSAVYLCASSLPGQGIHEQFFGPGTRLTVL.

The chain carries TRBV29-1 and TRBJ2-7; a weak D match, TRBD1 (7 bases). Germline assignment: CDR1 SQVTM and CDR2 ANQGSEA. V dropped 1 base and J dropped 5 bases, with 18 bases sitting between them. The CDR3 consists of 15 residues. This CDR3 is CSVEVRQGGVNEQYF. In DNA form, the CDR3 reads TGCAGCGTTGAAGTTCGACAGGGCGGGGTAAACGAGCAGTACTTC.

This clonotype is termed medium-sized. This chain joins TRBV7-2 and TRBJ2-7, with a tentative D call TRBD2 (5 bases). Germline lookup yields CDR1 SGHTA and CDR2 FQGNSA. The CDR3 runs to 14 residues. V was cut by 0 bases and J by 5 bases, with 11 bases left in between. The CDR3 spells CASSLAAGANEQYF. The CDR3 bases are TGTGCCAGCAGCTTAGCGGCGGGCGCAAACGAGCAGTACTTC.